What follows are 28 T cell receptor beta chains derived from one specimen sequenced in a study of CD4 T cells in relation to SARS-CoV-2 and coronaviruses. Data came from immunoSEQ multiplex PCR; TCRdb stores just in-frame clones and leaves some out. The sample has 24,000 or so clones; around 78% are singletons. No cognate antigen is known for these TCRs. CD4+ T cells from unexposed donors were obtained before the COVID-19 pandemic (2011-2018). After approximately ten days of culture, CD4+ T cells were isolated. The sequenced sample consisted of CD4+ T cells from PBMCs, cultured in vitro. The origin of the receptors is a human donor in good health.

V and J are TRBV7-8 and TRBJ2-7; tentatively, D is TRBD1 or TRBD2 (6 bases each). Trimming left V 1 base short and J 3 bases short, with 13 bases between. The germline V gene has CDR1 SGHVS and CDR2 FQNEAQ. The CDR3 is made up of 15 amino acids. In DNA form, the CDR3 reads TGTGCCAGCAGCTTAGATCAAGGGGGAGGCTACGAGCAGTACTTC. This gives the protein CASSLDQGGGYEQYF.

In its sample, this clone was seen once. V and J are TRBV12-5 and TRBJ2-7; D gene ambiguous. V was trimmed by 1 base and J by 0 bases, leaving 10 bases between them. CDR3 length: 15 amino acids. Germline CDR1 and CDR2: LGHNT and FRNRAP. The CDR3 DNA follows: TGTGCTAGTGGTTTGGGGGATCCCGGCTCCTACGAGCAGTACTTC. This gives the protein CASGLGDPGSYEQYF.

The chain has TRBV3-1 (or the pseudogene TRBV3-2) and TRBJ1-1; D is possibly TRBD1 (5 bases). V was cut by 1 base and J by 5 bases, with 11 bases left in between. The germline gives CDR1 LGHDT, CDR2 YNNKEL (reference sequence). The CDR3 is 14 residues long. CDR3 protein: CASSQVGGNTEAFF. The DNA for the CDR3 is TGTGCCAGCAGCCAAGTCGGGGGTAATACTGAAGCTTTCTTT.

The rearrangement uses TRBV6-1 and TRBJ1-1; no clear D gene. Per germline, CDR1 MNHNS and CDR2 SASEGT. This CDR3 is built from 13 residues. V dropped 3 bases and J dropped 5 bases, with 10 bases sitting between them. CDR3 coding DNA: TGTGCCAGCAGTGAGGCGGGGAGGACTGAAGCTTTCTTT. Translation gives CASSEAGRTEAFF.

This chain uses TRBV5-1 with TRBJ2-2; D possibly corresponds to TRBD2 (5 bases). The length of the CDR3 is 15 residues. Per germline, CDR1 SGHRS and CDR2 YFSETQ. The V end lost 6 bases, the J end lost 5 bases, and 17 bases lay between the germline ends. CDR3 region: CASIHGVTGTGELFF. In DNA form, the CDR3 reads TGCGCCAGCATCCACGGGGTGACGGGGACCGGGGAGCTGTTTTTT. Full variable domain (rest looked up from reference TRBV5-1 and TRBJ2-2): KAGVTQTPRYLIKTRGQQVTLSCSPISGHRSVSWYQQTPGQGLQFLFEYFSETQRNKGNFPGRFSGRQFSNSRSEMNVSTLELGDSALYLCASIHGVTGTGELFFGEGSRLTVL.

V is TRBV4-1 and J is TRBJ2-5, with 8 nucleotides matching TRBD1. The CDR3 runs 17 residues. After removal of 3 bases from V and 1 base from J, the junction contained 10 bases not matched to a gene. The germline gives CDR1 MGHRA, CDR2 YSYEKL. The CDR3 region is CASSQGTGKRVQETQYF. The CDR3 DNA reads TGCGCCAGCAGCCAGGGGACAGGTAAACGGGTCCAAGAGACCCAGTACTTC.

The chain recombines TRBV21-1 with TRBJ2-7; the table's D call TRBD1 went unverified against the DNA. TRBV21-1 represents a pseudogene. CDR3 length: 15 residues. CDR3 sequence (DNA): TGTGCCAGCAGCAAAGGATCGAACAGGGCCTCCGAGCAGTACTTC. Protein: CASSKGSNRASEQYF.

This clone has only a few counts. The rearrangement uses TRBV3-1 (or the pseudogene TRBV3-2) and TRBJ1-4; TRBD1 matches at 9 bases. Germline V gene lookup returns CDR1 LGHDT and CDR2 YNNKEL (reference sequence). The CDR3 is 16 residues long. V was pared by 4 bases and J by 7 bases, with 10 bases of the junction left unmatched. The CDR3 reads CASSPQTGTGPEKLFF. For the CDR3, the DNA is TGTGCCAGCAGCCCACAAACCGGGACAGGGCCTGAAAAACTGTTTTTT.

The V call is TRBV2, the J call TRBJ2-2, with 9 bases identical to TRBD2. The germline V gene has CDR1 SNHLY and CDR2 FYNNEI. Trimming cost V 6 bases and J 5 bases; bases outside gene matches: 4. The CDR3 sequence is 14 residues long. CDR3 sequence reads: CASRASGATGELFF. CDR3 sequence (DNA): TGTGCCAGCAGGGCTAGCGGGGCAACCGGGGAGCTGTTTTTT. Variable domain in full (rest from reference TRBV2 and TRBJ2-2): EPEVTQTPSHQVTQMGQEVILRCVPISNHLYFYWYRQILGQKVEFLVSFYNNEISEKSEIFDDQFSVERPDGSNFTLKIRSTKLEDSAMYFCASRASGATGELFFGEGSRLTVL.

V and J are TRBV14 and TRBJ2-3, with 11 bases lining up with TRBD2. Germline V gene lookup returns CDR1 SGHDN and CDR2 FVKESK. The CDR3 is 15 residues long. V was pared by 10 bases and J by 2 bases, with 8 bases of the junction left unmatched. CDR3 sequence reads: CATKGLADFTDTQYF. The CDR3 DNA reads TGTGCCACCAAGGGACTAGCGGATTTCACAGATACGCAGTATTTT.

The chain combines TRBV10-2 with TRBJ2-3; 13 bases line up with TRBD2. Germline lookup yields CDR1 WSHSY and CDR2 SAAADI. The CDR3 extends over 17 amino acids. Trimming at V came to 6 bases and at J to 6 bases, leaving 12 bases not matched to a gene. This CDR3 reads CASSPARTSGSIDTQYF. CDR3 in DNA: TGCGCCAGCAGCCCCGCGAGGACTAGCGGGAGTATCGATACGCAGTATTTT.

Only a few counts were recorded for this clone. V usage is TRBV7-8 and J usage is TRBJ1-2; 8 bases are a match to TRBD1. After removal of 4 bases from V and 6 bases from J, the junction contained 1 base not matched to a gene. Germline CDR1 reads SGHVS; CDR2 reads FQNEAQ. This CDR3 has 12 amino acids. The CDR3 nucleotides are TGTGCCAGCAGCTCGACAGGGGATGGCTACACCTTC. Amino acids: CASSSTGDGYTF.

The chain uses TRBV19 and TRBJ1-2; D not resolved. The CDR3 has 18 residues. Trimming cost V 6 bases and J 1 base, with 24 bases left between them. Germline-derived CDR1 and CDR2 are LNHDA and SQIVND (reference sequence). The CDR3 loop is CASRKRGSGIEFNYGYTF. The CDR3, as DNA: TGTGCCAGTAGAAAACGTGGCTCCGGCATAGAATTTAACTATGGCTACACCTTC.

The J gene is TRBJ1-2, the V gene TRBV3-1 (or the pseudogene TRBV3-2); no clear D gene. The germline V gene has CDR1 LGHDT and CDR2 YNNKEL (reference sequence). V was shortened by 3 bases and J by 6 bases, with 14 bases between the two germline ends. The CDR3 has 14 residues. The CDR3 nucleotides read TGTGCCAGCAGCCATCGCGTGGCAGCGGATGGCTACACCTTC. It is translated as CASSHRVAADGYTF.

This clone was observed a single time. V and J are TRBV7-2 and TRBJ1-2; D gene ambiguous. The length of the CDR3 is 13 residues. Trimming shortened V by 5 bases and J by 3 bases, and 10 bases separated the two germline ends. The germline CDR1 and CDR2 sequences are SGHTA and FQGNSA. CDR3 in DNA: TGTGCCAGCAGCCCCTTGGCGGACTATGGCTACACCTTC. The encoded protein is CASSPLADYGYTF.

In its sample, this clone ranks as medium-sized (0.01 to 0.1%). The V and J genes are TRBV28 and TRBJ1-4; the D is unclear. V lost 1 base and J lost 8, with 2 bases in between. Germline V gene lookup returns CDR1 MDHEN and CDR2 SYDVKM. The CDR3 has 11 amino acids. CDR3 sequence (DNA): TGTGCCAGCAGTTTATCAGAAAAACTGTTTTTT. Residues: CASSLSEKLFF.

V is TRBV5-4 and J is TRBJ2-7; D may match TRBD1 or TRBD2 (5 bases each). CDR1 is SGHNT and CDR2 is YYREEE in the germline V gene (reference sequence). There are 14 residues in the CDR3. V lost 7 bases and J lost 0, with 14 bases in between. The CDR3 coding sequence is TGTGCCAGCCGATTTAGGGACCACTCCTACGAGCAGTACTTC. It codes for CASRFRDHSYEQYF.

The chain carries TRBV28 and TRBJ2-7; D gene uncertain. The CDR3 sequence is 12 residues long. Looked up from germline, CDR1 is MDHEN and CDR2 is SYDVKM. The ends were cut back, 6 bases at V and 2 bases at J, with 8 bases in the middle. CDR3 DNA: TGTGCCAGCAGCTCGAGACCCTACGAGCAGTACTTC. This encodes CASSSRPYEQYF.

The V call is TRBV5-5, the J call TRBJ1-5; possible D gene TRBD1, 5 bases. Germline V gene sequence: CDR1 SGHKS, CDR2 YYEKEE (reference sequence). V gave up 2 bases and J gave up 5 bases, with 14 bases separating them. This CDR3 is 15 amino acids long. The CDR3 region has the DNA TGTGCCAGCAGCTTTACGACAGTATCTCATCAGCCCCAGCATTTT. It yields the protein CASSFTTVSHQPQHF.

This clone came up once. The rearrangement uses TRBV28 and TRBJ2-3; a weak D match, TRBD2 (5 bases). The length of the CDR3 is 14 residues. Germline V lookup: CDR1 MDHEN, CDR2 SYDVKM. Trimming took off 3 bases at V and 2 bases at J, with 9 bases between the two ends. The chain's CDR3 is CASSLAGPTDTQYF. The CDR3 bases are TGTGCCAGCAGTTTGGCGGGCCCCACAGATACGCAGTATTTT.

V usage is TRBV3-1 (or the pseudogene TRBV3-2) and J usage is TRBJ1-4; D unresolved. CDR3 length: 15 residues. V lost 0 bases to trimming and J lost 6 bases, with 11 bases between them. The germline V gene encodes CDR1 LGHDT and CDR2 YNNKEL (reference sequence). CDR3 region: CASSQELIVDEKLFF. In DNA form, the CDR3 reads TGTGCCAGCAGCCAAGAATTAATAGTCGATGAAAAACTGTTTTTT.

This chain connects TRBV4-1 to TRBJ2-7; TRBD2 matches at 8 bases. Trimming took 0 bases from V and 3 from J; bases not matched to a gene: 16. The CDR3 loop spans 19 amino acids. Germline lookup yields CDR1 MGHRA and CDR2 YSYEKL. The CDR3 DNA reads as TGCGCCAGCAGCCAAGATAAACCCCCCCGGGTAGCGGGATACTACGAGCAGTACTTC. Its protein is CASSQDKPPRVAGYYEQYF.

The chain uses TRBV18 and TRBJ1-1; TRBD1 might be the D (5 bases). V was trimmed by 3 bases and J by 2 bases, leaving 7 bases between them. Germline-derived CDR1 and CDR2 are KGHSH and LQKENI. The CDR3 totals 13 residues. The CDR3 DNA reads TGTGCCAGCTCACCGCAGGGAAACACTGAAGCTTTCTTT. This gives the protein CASSPQGNTEAFF.

The chain carries TRBV5-1 and TRBJ1-2, with no clear D. Germline V gene lookup returns CDR1 SGHRS and CDR2 YFSETQ. Trimming shortened V by 2 bases and J by 0 bases, and 8 bases separated the two germline ends. CDR3 size: 14 residues. The DNA of the CDR3 is TGCGCCAGCAGCTTTAACACACCTAACTATGGCTACACCTTC. Residues: CASSFNTPNYGYTF. Full variable domain (remainder filled in from reference TRBV5-1 and TRBJ1-2): KAGVTQTPRYLIKTRGQQVTLSCSPISGHRSVSWYQQTPGQGLQFLFEYFSETQRNKGNFPGRFSGRQFSNSRSEMNVSTLELGDSALYLCASSFNTPNYGYTFGSGTRLTVV.

The chain carries TRBV19 and TRBJ2-2, with 11 bases lining up with TRBD2. This CDR3 spans 19 amino acids. Trimming removed 3 bases from V and 6 bases from J; junction bases left unmatched: 15. Germline V gene data show CDR1 as LNHDA and CDR2 as SQIVND (reference sequence). The CDR3 loop reads CASSMGTSGSLRPPGELFF. For the CDR3, the DNA is TGTGCCAGTAGTATGGGCACTAGCGGGAGTCTCCGGCCACCCGGGGAGCTGTTTTTT.

CDR3: CASSVGLAGIYEQYF. The CDR3 DNA reads TGTGCCAGCAGCGTGGGACTAGCGGGAATCTACGAGCAGTACTTC. The chain joins TRBV5-8 to TRBJ2-7; TRBD2 aligns across 13 bases. The trim removed 4 bases at V and 3 bases at J, leaving 4 bases unmatched. The length of the CDR3 is 15 residues. CDR1 is SGHTS, CDR2 YDEGEE, per germline.

The chain couples TRBV30 to TRBJ2-5; D possibly corresponds to TRBD1 (6 bases). V lost 5 bases and J lost 2, with 15 bases in between. The germline V gene encodes CDR1 GTSNPN and CDR2 SVGIG (reference sequence). This CDR3 has 14 residues. The DNA for the CDR3 is TGTGCCTGGGAGGGACAACTTGGACAAGAGACCCAGTACTTC. Its translation is CAWEGQLGQETQYF.

The genes are TRBV7-3 and TRBJ2-5; possibly TRBD1 for D (6 bases). Germline loops: CDR1 SGHTA, CDR2 FQGTGA. The CDR3 is 17 amino acids. Trimming shortened V by 0 bases and J by 5 bases, and 19 bases separated the two germline ends. The CDR3 sequence is CASSLTGGRTQVETQYF. In nucleotides, the CDR3 is TGTGCCAGCAGCTTAACAGGGGGTCGGACCCAAGTGGAGACCCAGTACTTC.